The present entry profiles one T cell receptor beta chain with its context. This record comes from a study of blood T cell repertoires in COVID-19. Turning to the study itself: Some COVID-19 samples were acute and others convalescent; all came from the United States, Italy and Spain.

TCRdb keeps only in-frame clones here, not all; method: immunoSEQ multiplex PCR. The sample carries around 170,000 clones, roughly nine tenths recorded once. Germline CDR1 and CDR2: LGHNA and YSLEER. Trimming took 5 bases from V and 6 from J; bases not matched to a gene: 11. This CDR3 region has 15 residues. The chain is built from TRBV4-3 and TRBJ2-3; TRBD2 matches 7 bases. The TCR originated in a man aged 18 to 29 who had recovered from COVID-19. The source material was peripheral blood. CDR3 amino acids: CASSSGGERRDTQYF. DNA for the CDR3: TGCGCCAGCAGCTCTGGGGGGGAGCGCCGGGATACGCAGTATTTT.